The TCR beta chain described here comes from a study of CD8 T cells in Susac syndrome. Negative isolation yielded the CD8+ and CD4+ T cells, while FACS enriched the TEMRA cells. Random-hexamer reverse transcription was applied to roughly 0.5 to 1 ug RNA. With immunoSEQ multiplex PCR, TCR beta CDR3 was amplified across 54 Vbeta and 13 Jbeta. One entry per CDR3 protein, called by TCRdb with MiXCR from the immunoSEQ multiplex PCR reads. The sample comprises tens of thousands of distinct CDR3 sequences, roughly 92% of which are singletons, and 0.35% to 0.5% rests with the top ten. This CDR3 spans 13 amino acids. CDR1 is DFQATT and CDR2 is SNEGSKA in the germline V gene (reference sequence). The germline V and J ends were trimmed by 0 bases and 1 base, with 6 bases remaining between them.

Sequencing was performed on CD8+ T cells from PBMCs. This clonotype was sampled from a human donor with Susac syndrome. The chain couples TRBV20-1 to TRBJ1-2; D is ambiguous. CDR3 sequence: CSARDRSNYGYTF. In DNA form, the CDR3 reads TGCAGTGCTAGAGATCGGAGTAACTATGGCTACACCTTC.